There are a few counts of the clone carrying this TCR beta chain. The treatment denotes: oral pan-JAK inhibitor, 5-10 mg twice daily. Alopecia areata patients provided lesional scalp punch biopsies and peripheral blood. In germline, CDR1 is SGHDT, CDR2 YYEEEE. This CDR3 has 13 residues. The V end was cut by 5 bases, the J end by 6 bases, with 11 bases between. cDNA prepared by RNA extraction and subsequent reverse transcription served as the template for sequencing. The method was immunoSEQ multiplex PCR; TCRdb's version includes in-frame clones alone and lacks a portion of them. The sample holds about 270,000 clones, around 64% seen once. This record belongs to a study of CD8+ T cells in alopecia areata.

V and J are TRBV5-6 and TRBJ2-2; no clear D gene. The receptor was derived from a human donor with alopecia areata. Sequenced here: CD4+ T cells sorted from blood, sampled at roughly week 53, from a patient treated with tofacitinib. The CDR3 DNA reads TGTGCCAGCAGGACCCCCGGCTCCGGGGAGCTGTTTTTT. This sequence encodes CASRTPGSGELFF. The full variable domain, with the rest looked up from reference TRBV5-6 and TRBJ2-2, is DAGVTQSPTHLIKTRGQQVTLRCSPKSGHDTVSWYQQALGQGPQFIFQYYEEEERQRGNFPDRFSGHQFPNYSSELNVNALLLGDSALYLCASRTPGSGELFFGEGSRLTVL.